What follows are 31 T cell receptor beta chains derived from one specimen sequenced in a study of blood T cell repertoires in COVID-19. The method was immunoSEQ multiplex PCR; TCRdb's version includes in-frame clones alone and lacks a portion of them. In the table there are fewer than 250,000 clones, about 90% of which are singletons. Sequences were obtained from peripheral blood. The receptors come from a man younger than 40 with acute or convalescent COVID-19.

This clone was seen just once. At one of its ends the junction is not consistent with the germline gene, which may arise from a read error. The CDR3: CASSLVSLGTLQHF. The CDR3 DNA reads TGTGCCAGCAGCTTAGTTTCCCTGGGCACCCTTCAGCACTTC. The V call is TRBV11-2, the J call TRBJ2-7, with D unresolved. Per germline, CDR1 SGHAT and CDR2 FQNNGV. The CDR3 runs 14 residues.

In the case of this clone: The junction departs from the called germline gene at one end, perhaps through a read error. The identical CDR3 is also encoded by other nucleotide sequences in the sample. This chain uses TRBV7-3 with TRBJ2-1; D ambiguous. The CDR3 is 15 amino acids. Germline CDR1 reads SGHTA; CDR2 reads FQGTGA. Here the CDR3 reads CASSLSSFLGNEQFF. In nucleotides, the CDR3 is TGTGCTAGCAGCTTATCGTCCTTCCTAGGCAATGAGCAGTTCTTC.

The chain uses TRBV7-9 and TRBJ1-2; no reliable D call. In germline, CDR1 is SEHNR, CDR2 FQNEAQ (reference sequence). Trimming pared 5 bases from V and 4 bases from J, leaving 14 bases between. This CDR3 has 14 residues. The CDR3 here is CASSPLADSYGYTF. As DNA, the CDR3 is TGTGCCAGCAGCCCCCTCGCAGATTCCTATGGCTACACCTTC.

The gene calls are TRBV7-6 and TRBJ2-7; D is ambiguous. CDR1 and CDR2 from the germline V gene are SGHVS and FNYEAQ. The V end lost 3 bases, the J end lost 0 bases, and 9 bases lay between the germline ends. CDR3 length: 14 residues. CDR3 DNA sequence: TGTGCCAGCAGCTTTACCAGAAGCTCCTACGAGCAGTACTTC. This translates into CASSFTRSSYEQYF.

CDR3 bases: TGTGCCAGTAGTATAGGTTCGCCTAGCGGGGGGGCCATGGAGACCCAGTACTTC. Its translation is CASSIGSPSGGAMETQYF. This chain connects TRBV19 to TRBJ2-5, with 12 bases that match TRBD2. The ends lost 1 base at V and 5 bases at J; junction bases unmatched: 11. The CDR3 sequence is 18 residues long. Germline CDR1 and CDR2: LNHDA and SQIVND (reference sequence).

This chain connects TRBV20-1 to TRBJ2-5, with 7 bases that match TRBD1. CDR1 and CDR2 from the germline V gene are DFQATT and SNEGSKA (reference sequence). This CDR3 region has 14 residues. Unmatched junction bases numbered 6, after V lost 3 bases and J lost 2 bases. The CDR3, as DNA: TGCAGTGCTAGTCTAATGGGACAGCAAGAGACCCAGTACTTC. It translates to CSASLMGQQETQYF.

The V and J genes are TRBV20-1 and TRBJ2-3, with TRBD2 identical over 13 bases. V shed 3 bases and J 0 bases; nucleotides not matched to a gene: 3. Germline V gene data show CDR1 as DFQATT and CDR2 as SNEGSKA (reference sequence). The CDR3 contains 16 residues. CDR3 in DNA: TGCAGTGCTAGTGGACTAGCGGGGGCTAGCACAGATACGCAGTATTTT. It encodes CSASGLAGASTDTQYF.

J is TRBJ2-1 and V is TRBV19, with D perhaps matching TRBD2 (6 bases). CDR1 and CDR2 from the germline V gene are LNHDA and SQIVND (reference sequence). The CDR3 runs to 14 residues. The V gene lost 4 bases and the J gene lost 7 bases, with 14 bases spanning the gap. The chain's CDR3 is CASSTAGPPNEQFF. The CDR3 DNA is TGTGCCAGTAGTACCGCGGGACCACCTAATGAGCAGTTCTTC. The variable domain in full, with the rest retrieved from reference TRBV19 and TRBJ2-1, is DGGITQSPKYLFRKEGQNVTLSCEQNLNHDAMYWYRQDPGQGLRLIYYSQIVNDFQKGDIAEGYSVSREKKESFPLTVTSAQKNPTAFYLCASSTAGPPNEQFFGPGTRLTVL.

The V gene is TRBV2, the J gene TRBJ2-7; 7 bases fit TRBD1. J lost 7 bases, V lost 6 bases, and 3 bases had no gene match. The CDR3 extends over 11 amino acids. The V gene's germline CDR1 is SNHLY and CDR2 FYNNEI. The CDR3 reads CASRGQIEQYF. The CDR3 DNA sequence: TGTGCCAGCAGGGGACAGATAGAGCAGTACTTC.

The chain joins TRBV29-1 to TRBJ2-3; 11 positions agree with TRBD1. The germline V gene has CDR1 SQVTM and CDR2 ANQGSEA. The CDR3 contains 15 residues. V lost 8 bases and J lost 3; bases outside the gene matches: 10. CDR3 loop: CSLTIGQGATDTQYF. CDR3 DNA: TGCAGCCTAACAATCGGACAGGGGGCAACAGATACGCAGTATTTT.

This sequence joins TRBV5-5 and TRBJ2-7; D is uncertain. Per germline, CDR1 SGHKS and CDR2 YYEKEE (reference sequence). The CDR3 covers 15 residues. The V gene lost 4 bases and the J gene lost 0 bases, with 14 bases spanning the gap. The CDR3 DNA is TGTGCCAGCAGCCTCAGTTACAGTAGCTCCTACGAGCAGTACTTC. Its protein is CASSLSYSSSYEQYF.

The chain joins TRBV19 to TRBJ2-7, with 8 bases aligning to TRBD2. Germline-derived CDR1 and CDR2 are LNHDA and SQIVND (reference sequence). V dropped 6 bases and J dropped 4; count of bases not matched to a gene: 20. The CDR3 loop spans 18 amino acids. In DNA form, the CDR3 reads TGTGCCAGTAGCAGCTTGGCGGGGGGTTCCCTAGAGTCTTACGAGCAGTACTTC. Translating gives CASSSLAGGSLESYEQYF.

This clone was found a few times. This chain uses TRBV19 with TRBJ2-7; perhaps TRBD1 as D (5 bases). Trimming stripped 6 bases from V and 4 bases from J, with 10 bases between. Germline CDR1 LNHDA, CDR2 SQIVND (reference sequence). The CDR3 runs to 12 residues. The CDR3 loop reads CASSPGRYEQYF. CDR3 DNA: TGTGCCAGTAGCCCAGGGCGGTACGAGCAGTACTTC.

The chain joins TRBV10-2 to TRBJ1-6; D call uncertain. The V end lost 6 bases, the J end lost 8 bases, and 8 bases lay between the germline ends. CDR1 is WSHSY and CDR2 is SAAADI in the germline V gene. The CDR3 extends over 12 amino acids. In DNA, the CDR3 is TGCGCCAGCAGACGGGTTGATTCACCCCTCCACTTT. Amino acid sequence: CASRRVDSPLHF.

J is TRBJ1-1 and V is TRBV11-2, with a tentative D call TRBD1 (6 bases). CDR3 length equals 15 residues. Germline assignment: CDR1 SGHAT and CDR2 FQNNGV. Deletions cut 4 bases from V and 6 bases from J, with 18 bases between. CDR3 nucleotides: TGTGCCAGCAGCTCTCTACCAGGGGCCTGGGCTGAAGCTTTCTTT. Residues: CASSSLPGAWAEAFF.

The chain recombines TRBV4-2 with TRBJ1-4; D is possibly TRBD1 (6 bases). V was pared by 1 base and J by 3 bases, with 21 bases between. Germline values: CDR1 LGHNA, CDR2 YNFKEQ. The CDR3 totals 19 residues. The CDR3 spells CASSQVVPQGRTSNEKLFF. The CDR3, as DNA: TGTGCCAGCAGCCAAGTAGTCCCCCAGGGGCGAACGTCTAATGAAAAACTGTTTTTT.

The gene calls are TRBV5-1 and TRBJ1-4, with 7 bases identical to TRBD1. Looked up from germline, CDR1 is SGHRS and CDR2 is YFSETQ. This CDR3 is built from 16 residues. Losses at the gene ends were 1 base for V and 4 bases for J; bases not matched to a gene: 7. This chain's CDR3 is CASSLTSRGNNEKLFF. CDR3 DNA sequence: TGCGCCAGCAGCTTGACGAGCAGGGGGAATAATGAAAAACTGTTTTTT.

The chain is built from TRBV18 and TRBJ1-2; the match to TRBD1 covers 9 bases. The CDR3 sequence is 16 residues long. Losses at the gene ends were 4 bases for V and 6 bases for J; bases not matched to a gene: 12. From germline, CDR1 is KGHSH and CDR2 LQKENI. The CDR3 sequence is CASSRGQGPLVDGYTF. The CDR3 coding sequence is TGTGCCAGCTCACGGGGACAGGGACCTCTTGTTGATGGCTACACCTTC. The whole variable domain, remainder taken from reference TRBV18 and TRBJ1-2, is NAGVMQNPRHLVRRRGQEARLRCSPMKGHSHVYWYRQLPEEGLKFMVYLQKENIIDESGMPKERFSAEFPKEGPSILRIQQVVRGDSAAYFCASSRGQGPLVDGYTFGSGTRLTVV.

The rearrangement uses TRBV5-1 and TRBJ1-6, with D perhaps matching TRBD1 (6 bases). The CDR3 sequence is 15 residues long. Germline V gene lookup returns CDR1 SGHRS and CDR2 YFSETQ. V gave up 4 bases and J gave up 7 bases, with 15 bases separating them. CDR3 sequence: CASSREGQPNSPLHF. DNA for the CDR3: TGCGCCAGCAGCCGCGAAGGACAGCCGAATTCACCCCTCCACTTT.

The chain joins TRBV4-1 to TRBJ1-1; possibly TRBD1 for D (5 bases). V shed 5 bases and J shed 13 bases, with 14 bases lying between them. The CDR3 length is 11 residues. Germline V CDR1 and CDR2: MGHRA, YSYEKL. CDR3 in amino acids: CASSYGGVDFF. The CDR3 region has the DNA TGCGCCAGCAGCTACGGGGGAGTAGATTTCTTT.

The rearrangement uses TRBV19 and TRBJ2-1; 7 bases are a match to TRBD1. The length of the CDR3 is 16 residues. Germline CDR1 and CDR2: LNHDA and SQIVND (reference sequence). J was trimmed by 3 bases and V by 3 bases; bases with no gene match: 8. CDR3 residues: CASSIKNRGYYNEQFF. DNA of the CDR3: TGTGCCAGTAGTATCAAAAACAGGGGTTACTACAATGAGCAGTTCTTC.

The chain joins TRBV30 to TRBJ2-7; TRBD2 matches 11 bases. This CDR3 region has 14 residues. V lost 4 bases, J lost 6 bases, and 8 bases stayed unmatched. Germline lookup yields CDR1 GTSNPN and CDR2 SVGIG (reference sequence). CDR3 region: CAWNSGLAETEQYF. CDR3 in DNA: TGTGCCTGGAACTCGGGACTAGCGGAAACCGAGCAGTACTTC.

The chain couples TRBV27 to TRBJ2-7; TRBD1 is a possible D gene (5 bases). V shed 2 bases and J shed 2 bases, with 13 bases lying between them. The germline gives CDR1 MNHEY, CDR2 SMNVEV (reference sequence). The CDR3 extends over 15 amino acids. The CDR3 reads CASSLVPTAAYEQYF. The CDR3 DNA reads as TGTGCCAGCAGTTTAGTCCCGACAGCAGCCTACGAGCAGTACTTC.

This sequence joins TRBV5-4 and TRBJ2-2; D unclear. CDR3 size: 12 residues. Per the germline V gene, CDR1 is SGHNT and CDR2 is YYREEE (reference sequence). Deletions cut 1 base from V and 5 bases from J, with 3 bases between. In nucleotides, the CDR3 is TGTGCCAGCAGCTTGTATACCGGGGAGCTGTTTTTT. Its translation is CASSLYTGELFF.

The V and J genes are TRBV6-6 and TRBJ2-7; 8 nucleotides match TRBD1. This CDR3 region has 16 residues. Per the germline V gene, CDR1 is MNHNY and CDR2 is SVGAGI (reference sequence). V shed 0 bases, J shed 2 bases, and the junction held 6 bases outside the gene matches. CDR3 coding DNA: TGTGCCAGCAGTTACTCGAGGGCAGGGGGCCCCTACGAGCAGTACTTC. This encodes CASSYSRAGGPYEQYF.

The chain couples TRBV19 to TRBJ2-7; the D gene is possibly TRBD1 (5 bases). V was pared by 1 base and J by 4 bases, with 14 bases between. This CDR3 has 15 amino acids. CDR1 and CDR2 (germline): LNHDA, SQIVND (reference sequence). CDR3 residues: CASSIVAGILYEQYF. CDR3 DNA: TGTGCCAGTAGTATAGTTGCAGGGATTTTGTACGAGCAGTACTTC.

The chain couples TRBV3-1 (or the pseudogene TRBV3-2) to TRBJ2-2; 11 bases are a match to TRBD2. The J segment lost 6 bases and the V segment lost 2 bases, leaving 8 bases of the junction unmatched. Germline V gene sequence: CDR1 LGHDT, CDR2 YNNKEL (reference sequence). The length of the CDR3 is 17 residues. The CDR3 DNA is TGTGCCAGCAGCCAACCTAAACTAGCGGGAGAAGCCGGGGAGCTGTTTTTT. Translating gives CASSQPKLAGEAGELFF.

V and J are TRBV7-9 and TRBJ2-7; 8 bases line up with TRBD1. V gave up 6 bases and J gave up 2 bases; unmatched junction bases: 6. The CDR3 is 14 amino acids. Germline-derived CDR1 and CDR2 are SEHNR and FQNEAQ (reference sequence). Here the CDR3 DNA reads TGTGCCAGCAGGGGGGACAGGTGGGCCTACGAGCAGTACTTC. Protein product: CASRGDRWAYEQYF. Complete variable domain (other parts from reference TRBV7-9 and TRBJ2-7): DTGVSQNPRHKITKRGQNVTFRCDPISEHNRLYWYRQTLGQGPEFLTYFQNEAQLEKSRLLSDRFSAERPKGSFSTLEIQRTEQGDSAMYLCASRGDRWAYEQYFGPGTRLTVT.

The chain carries TRBV3-1 (or the pseudogene TRBV3-2) and TRBJ1-1; 9 nucleotides match TRBD1. Trimming took 3 bases from V and 1 from J; bases not matched to a gene: 3. CDR1 and CDR2 from the germline V gene are LGHDT and YNNKEL (reference sequence). The CDR3 runs to 15 residues. The CDR3 here is CASSQGQGPNTEAFF. The CDR3 DNA is TGTGCCAGCAGCCAGGGACAGGGTCCGAACACTGAAGCTTTCTTT.

J is TRBJ2-7 and V is TRBV11-3; D remains ambiguous. Trimming cost V 3 bases and J 3 bases, with 9 bases left between them. Per germline, CDR1 SGHNT and CDR2 YENEEA. This CDR3 contains 13 residues. CDR3 DNA sequence: TGTGCCAGCAGCTTGGGCCGCTTCTACGAGCAGTACTTC. The encoded protein is CASSLGRFYEQYF.

The chain couples TRBV19 to TRBJ2-2; possible D gene TRBD1, 6 bases. Trimming took 7 bases from V and 3 from J, leaving 15 bases between them. The CDR3 extends over 15 amino acids. Germline CDR1 and CDR2: LNHDA and SQIVND (reference sequence). The CDR3 sequence is CASKPDRSYTGELFF. In DNA form, the CDR3 reads TGTGCCAGTAAACCAGACAGGAGTTACACCGGGGAGCTGTTTTTT.